The 2 T cell receptor beta chains below come from one sample, sequenced in a study of T-cell memory formation after mild COVID-19 (dated by TCRdb to about 2021). Receptors were amplified or captured by 5' RACE. Sequencing relied on an Illumina NovaSeq 6000. The public reads were reprocessed in TCRdb via fastp at Q25 and MiXCR, keeping in-frame beta chains. Identical CDR3 protein sequences are pooled into one entry, listed with their most common genes and DNA. This sample has about 340,000 distinct CDR3 sequences in its table, and roughly 20% of those were observed once. Over 20% of the sample is in the top ten clones. Sequencing was performed on PBMCs or a T cell subset sorted from them (not recorded which). The receptors were sampled from a young man who had mild COVID-19 (a few samples of this study predate the infection). The sample titles of this study are shuffled in the database, so cell type and time point are left out; the donor was told from shared clones.

The chain is built from TRBV4-1 and TRBJ1-5; D is possibly TRBD1 (6 bases). Germline V gene data show CDR1 as MGHRA and CDR2 as YSYEKL. This CDR3 comprises 14 residues. V lost 3 bases and J lost 11, with 17 bases in between. Here the CDR3 reads CASSQPGQRDSQHF. The CDR3 bases are TGCGCCAGCAGCCAGCCGGGACAAAGGGATTCCCAGCATTTT.

V gene TRBV5-6 combines with J gene TRBJ2-2; a weak D match, TRBD1 (5 bases). The germline CDR1 and CDR2 sequences are SGHDT and YYEEEE. This CDR3 is 12 amino acids long. Between the trimmed V and J ends, which lost 3 bases and 7 bases, there was a span of 7 bases. CDR3: CASSWGVGELFF. CDR3 sequence (DNA): TGTGCCAGCAGCTGGGGCGTCGGGGAGCTGTTTTTT. Full variable domain (outside the CDR3, taken from reference TRBV5-6 and TRBJ2-2): DAGVTQSPTHLIKTRGQQVTLRCSPKSGHDTVSWYQQALGQGPQFIFQYYEEEERQRGNFPDRFSGHQFPNYSSELNVNALLLGDSALYLCASSWGVGELFFGEGSRLTVL.